These 3 T cell receptor beta chains came from one sample sequenced in a study of PD-L1 blockade in urothelial cancer. Time point in this sample: peripheral blood 6 weeks after treatment start. The data were produced by immunoSEQ multiplex PCR, yet TCRdb's version contains in-frame clones alone and is incomplete. Among 45,000 to 50,000 clones, 80% to 90% were seen once, and the ten largest hold around 10%. This specimen consisted of PBMCs, obtained around atezolizumab (anti-PD-L1) treatment. The source is a man between 65 and 79 years old with urothelial cancer.

Concerning this clone: Other nucleotide sequences in the sample specify the same CDR3. V usage is TRBV11-2 and J usage is TRBJ2-1; 8 positions agree with TRBD2. The V segment lost 5 bases and the J segment 1 base; nucleotides outside the gene matches: 4. Germline loops: CDR1 SGHAT, CDR2 FQNNGV. This CDR3 comprises 15 residues. Here the CDR3 DNA reads TGTGCCAGCAGCCGCACTAGCGGTTCCTACAATGAGCAGTTCTTC. Its translation: CASSRTSGSYNEQFF.

The rearrangement links TRBV10-2 to TRBJ1-4; D gene uncertain. CDR1 is WSHSY and CDR2 is SAAADI in the germline V gene. The CDR3 totals 16 residues. V dropped 0 bases and J dropped 3 bases, with 11 bases sitting between them. The CDR3 loop is CASSESRDAANEKLFF. CDR3 bases: TGCGCCAGCAGTGAGTCGAGGGATGCAGCTAATGAAAAACTGTTTTTT.

J is TRBJ2-3 and V is TRBV10-1; 10 bases are a match to TRBD1. This CDR3 has 14 residues. Unmatched junction bases numbered 5, after V lost 6 bases and J lost 5 bases. In germline, CDR1 is WNHNN, CDR2 SYGVQD (reference sequence). Written as DNA, the CDR3 is TGCGCCAGCAGCGCCGGGACAGGGGAAGATACGCAGTATTTT. It codes for CASSAGTGEDTQYF.